Reported below is one T cell receptor beta chain. The germline CDR1 and CDR2 sequences are MNHNY and SVGAGI (reference sequence). CDR3 size: 17 residues. Trimming pared 5 bases from V and 1 base from J, leaving 18 bases between. The data belong to a study of blood T cell repertoires in COVID-19. Produced via immunoSEQ multiplex PCR; TCRdb's table is partial and in-frame only. This table holds 150,000 to 160,000 clones, about 83% found once. Followed over time, Seattle patients had been enrolled while infection was active. The material sequenced was peripheral blood. The TCR sequence derives from a woman aged 60-75 years with COVID-19, enrolled during active disease. This chain joins TRBV6-6 and TRBJ2-1; a weak D match, TRBD2 (6 bases). The CDR3 reads CASSPQVAGRSYNEQFF. CDR3 DNA: TGTGCCAGCAGTCCGCAGGTGGCGGGAAGATCCTACAATGAGCAGTTCTTC.